The entry below describes one TCR beta chain. Germline V gene sequence: CDR1 ENHRY, CDR2 SYGVKD. CDR3 length equals 13 residues. V shed 3 bases and J shed 4 bases, with 7 bases lying between them. The record originates from a study of CD8 T cells in Susac syndrome. Turning to the study itself: Patients with Susac syndrome had blood drawn and were at that point therapy-naive, on corticosteroids, or on intravenous immunoglobulin alone.

It was with random hexamers that roughly 0.45 to 1 ug RNA was reverse transcribed. From the immunoSEQ multiplex PCR reads, TCRdb called clonotypes with MiXCR, one entry per CDR3 protein. The top ten hold around 0.16% of the sample, which has approximately 190,000 distinct CDR3 sequences, approximately 95% seen once. The TCR was taken from a human donor with Susac syndrome. The specimen was CD8+ T cells from PBMCs. The chain employs TRBV10-3 and TRBJ2-1; D is ambiguous. Here the CDR3 reads CAISEDAYNEQFF. The CDR3, as DNA: TGTGCCATCAGTGAAGACGCATACAATGAGCAGTTCTTC.